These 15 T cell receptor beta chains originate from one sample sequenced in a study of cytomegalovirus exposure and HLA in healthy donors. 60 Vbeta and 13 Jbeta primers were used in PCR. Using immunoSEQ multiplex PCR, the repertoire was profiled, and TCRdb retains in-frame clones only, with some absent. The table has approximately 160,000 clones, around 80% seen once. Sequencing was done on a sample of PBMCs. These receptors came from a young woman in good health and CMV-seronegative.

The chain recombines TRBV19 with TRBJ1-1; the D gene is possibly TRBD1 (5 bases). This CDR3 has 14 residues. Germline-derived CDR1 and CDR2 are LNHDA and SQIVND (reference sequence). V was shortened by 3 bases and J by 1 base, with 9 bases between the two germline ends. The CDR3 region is CASSIPDRNTEAFF. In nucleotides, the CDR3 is TGTGCCAGTAGTATCCCTGACAGGAACACTGAAGCTTTCTTT.

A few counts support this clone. The CDR3 nucleotides are TGTGCCAGCAGACCCGGGACTAGGAACACCGGGGAGCTGTTTTTT. This codes for CASRPGTRNTGELFF. V usage is TRBV5-8 and J usage is TRBJ2-2; TRBD2 matches at 8 bases. The V segment lost 5 bases and the J segment 1 base; nucleotides outside the gene matches: 4. The CDR3 has 15 residues. Per germline, CDR1 SGHTS and CDR2 YDEGEE.

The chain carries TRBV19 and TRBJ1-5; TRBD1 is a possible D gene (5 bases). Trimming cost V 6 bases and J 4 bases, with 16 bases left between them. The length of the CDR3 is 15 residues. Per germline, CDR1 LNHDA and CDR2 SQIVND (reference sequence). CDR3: CASSAGLTPNQPQHF. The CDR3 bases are TGTGCCAGTAGCGCGGGACTGACGCCGAATCAGCCCCAGCATTTT.

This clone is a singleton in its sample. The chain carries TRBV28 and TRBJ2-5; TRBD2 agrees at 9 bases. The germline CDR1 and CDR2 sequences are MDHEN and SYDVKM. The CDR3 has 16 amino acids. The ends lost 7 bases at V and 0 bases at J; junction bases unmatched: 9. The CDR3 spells CASTSWLAGDQETQYF. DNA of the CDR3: TGTGCCAGCACTAGTTGGTTAGCGGGGGACCAAGAGACCCAGTACTTC.

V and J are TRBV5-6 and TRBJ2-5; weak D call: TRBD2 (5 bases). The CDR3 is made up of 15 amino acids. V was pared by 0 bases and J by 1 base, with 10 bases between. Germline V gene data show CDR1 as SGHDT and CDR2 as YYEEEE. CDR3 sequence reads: CASSLAGGSQETQYF. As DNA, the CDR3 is TGTGCCAGCAGCTTGGCCGGAGGCTCCCAAGAGACCCAGTACTTC.

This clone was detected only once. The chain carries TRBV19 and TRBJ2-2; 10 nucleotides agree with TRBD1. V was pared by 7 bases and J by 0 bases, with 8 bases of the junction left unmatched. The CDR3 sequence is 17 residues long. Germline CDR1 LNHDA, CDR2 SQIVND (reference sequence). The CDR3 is CASTPVGTGANTGELFF. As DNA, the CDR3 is TGTGCCAGTACTCCCGTCGGGACAGGGGCGAACACCGGGGAGCTGTTTTTT.

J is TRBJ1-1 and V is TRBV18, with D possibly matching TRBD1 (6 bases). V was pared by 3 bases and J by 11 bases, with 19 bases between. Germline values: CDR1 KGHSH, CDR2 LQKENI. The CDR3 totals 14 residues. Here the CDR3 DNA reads TGTGCCAGCTCACCGAACAGTCCAACAGGGATTGCTTTCTTT. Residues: CASSPNSPTGIAFF.

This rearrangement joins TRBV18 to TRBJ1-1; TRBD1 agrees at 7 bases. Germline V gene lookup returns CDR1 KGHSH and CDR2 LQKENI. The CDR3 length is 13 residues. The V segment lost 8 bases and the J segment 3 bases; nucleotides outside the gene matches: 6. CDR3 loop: CASGVQGDTEAFF. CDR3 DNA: TGTGCCAGCGGCGTTCAGGGGGACACTGAAGCTTTCTTT. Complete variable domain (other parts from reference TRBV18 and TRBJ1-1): NAGVMQNPRHLVRRRGQEARLRCSPMKGHSHVYWYRQLPEEGLKFMVYLQKENIIDESGMPKERFSAEFPKEGPSILRIQQVVRGDSAAYFCASGVQGDTEAFFGQGTRLTVV.

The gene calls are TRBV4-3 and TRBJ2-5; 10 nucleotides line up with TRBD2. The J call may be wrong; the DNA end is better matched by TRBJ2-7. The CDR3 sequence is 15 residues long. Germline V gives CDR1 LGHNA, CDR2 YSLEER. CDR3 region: CASSPGLAAAYEQYF. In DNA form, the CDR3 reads TGCGCCAGCAGCCCCGGACTAGCGGCAGCCTACGAGCAGTACTTC.

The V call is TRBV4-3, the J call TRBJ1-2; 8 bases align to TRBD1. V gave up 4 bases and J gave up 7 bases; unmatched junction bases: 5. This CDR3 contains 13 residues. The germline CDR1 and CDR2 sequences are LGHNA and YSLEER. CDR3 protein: CASSPRTGLGYTF. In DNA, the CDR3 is TGCGCCAGCAGCCCCCGGACAGGGCTTGGCTACACCTTC.

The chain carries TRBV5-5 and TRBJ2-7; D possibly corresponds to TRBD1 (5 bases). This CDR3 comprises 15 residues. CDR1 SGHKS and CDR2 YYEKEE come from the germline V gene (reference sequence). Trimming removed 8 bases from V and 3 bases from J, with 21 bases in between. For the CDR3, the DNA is TGTGCCAGTAGCACGGTGTGGCAGGGAAACTACGAGCAGTACTTC. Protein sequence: CASSTVWQGNYEQYF.

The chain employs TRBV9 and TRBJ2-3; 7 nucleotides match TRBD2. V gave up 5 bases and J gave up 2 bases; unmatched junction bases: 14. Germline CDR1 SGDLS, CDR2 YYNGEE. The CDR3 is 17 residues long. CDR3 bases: TGTGCCAGCAGTGCCTCACTAGCGACCACAAACACAGATACGCAGTATTTT. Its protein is CASSASLATTNTDTQYF.

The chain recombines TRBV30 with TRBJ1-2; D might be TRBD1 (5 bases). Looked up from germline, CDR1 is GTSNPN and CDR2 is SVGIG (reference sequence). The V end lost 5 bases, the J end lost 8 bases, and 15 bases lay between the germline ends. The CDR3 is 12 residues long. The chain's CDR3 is CAWSAGVGGYTF. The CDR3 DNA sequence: TGTGCCTGGTCGGCGGGGGTAGGAGGCTACACCTTC.

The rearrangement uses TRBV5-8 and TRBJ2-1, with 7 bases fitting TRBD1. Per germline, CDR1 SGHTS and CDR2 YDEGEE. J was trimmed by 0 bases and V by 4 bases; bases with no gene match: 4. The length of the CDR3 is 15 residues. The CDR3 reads CASSLGTASYNEQFF. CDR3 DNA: TGTGCCAGCAGCCTTGGGACAGCCTCCTACAATGAGCAGTTCTTC.

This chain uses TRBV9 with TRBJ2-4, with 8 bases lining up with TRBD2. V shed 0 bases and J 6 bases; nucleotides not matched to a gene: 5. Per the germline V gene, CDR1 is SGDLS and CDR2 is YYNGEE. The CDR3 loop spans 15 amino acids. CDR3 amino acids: CASSVDGGAGNIQYF. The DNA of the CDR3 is TGTGCCAGCAGCGTAGACGGGGGGGCGGGAAACATTCAGTACTTC.